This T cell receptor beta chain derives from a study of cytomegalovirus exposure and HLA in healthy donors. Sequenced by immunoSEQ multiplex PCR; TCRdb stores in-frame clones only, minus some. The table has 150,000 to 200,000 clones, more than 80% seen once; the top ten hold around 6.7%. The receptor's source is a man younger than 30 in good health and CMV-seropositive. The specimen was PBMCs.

Here the CDR3 reads CASSFLDGRFYF. In DNA form, the CDR3 reads TGTGCCAGCAGTTTCCTAGACGGTAGATTTTACTTC. The chain uses TRBV28 and TRBJ2-7, with unresolved D. The CDR3 runs 12 residues. Germline V CDR1 and CDR2: MDHEN, SYDVKM. V was cut by 3 bases and J by 13 bases, with 16 bases left in between.